This is a list of T cell receptor beta chains from one sample in a study of identical twins. TCRdb passed the 5' RACE reads through MiXCR, listing each CDR3 protein once. The table has under 900,000 distinct CDR3 sequences, more than 9% seen once. Another study also made use of these data, one on yellow fever vaccine responses in identical twins.

The sample was PBMCs. Receptor source: a woman aged 18-30 years in good health. Both conserved end residues are part of each CDR3. A D gene is named only where the DNA matches it firmly. Size values are once, few and many counts, or a class for expanded clones, and some rows have none.

j_call v_call d_call clone_size cdr3_nt cdr3_aa
TRBJ2-2 TRBV11-2 TRBD2 few TGTGCCAGCAGCCTAGGGAGGGTGGCCGGGGAGCTGTTTTTT CASSLGRVAGELFF
TRBJ2-1 TRBV2 . few TGTGCCAGCAGTGAACATCAGGGGGGTGAGCAGTTCTTC CASSEHQGGEQFF
TRBJ2-1 TRBV5-1 TRBD2 . TGCGCCAGCAGCTCCTTTACTAGCGGTCTCTCCTACAATGAGCAGTTCTTC CASSSFTSGLSYNEQFF
TRBJ2-3 TRBV2 . many TGTGCCAGCAGCCGGGACCCCGGGCGTACGCAGTATTTT CASSRDPGRTQYF
TRBJ1-4 TRBV18 . . TGTGCCAGCTCATCGTACAGGGCGACTAATGAAAAACTGTTTTTT CASSSYRATNEKLFF
TRBJ1-1 TRBV7-8 . few TGTGCCAGCAGCCCCTTGGGTGGCATACCGAACACTGAAGCTTTCTTT CASSPLGGIPNTEAFF
TRBJ1-1 TRBV19 . few TGTGCCAGTAGTTCTGGGACGGTGACCGGGAGCACTGAAGCTTTCTTT CASSSGTVTGSTEAFF
TRBJ2-3 TRBV15 TRBD2 many TGTGCCACCAGCAGGGTTAGCGGGAGGGCCATAGATACGCAGTATTTT CATSRVSGRAIDTQYF
TRBJ2-2 TRBV3-1 . . TGTGCCAGCAGCCAAGTCAGCCCCGGGGAGCTGTTTTTT CASSQVSPGELFF
TRBJ1-2 TRBV7-8 . few TGTGCCAGCAGCTTAACGCGCCTCGATGGCTACACCTTC CASSLTRLDGYTF
TRBJ2-1 TRBV29-1 TRBD2 many TGCAGCGTTGGATTGGCTAGCGGGAGGAATGAGCAGTTCTTC CSVGLASGRNEQFF
TRBJ1-1 TRBV6-6 . many TGTGCCAGCACCAGCGGAAACACTGAAGCTTTCTTT CASTSGNTEAFF
TRBJ2-2 TRBV20-1 . few TGCAGTGCTCTGTCGGGGACTTCGAACACCGGGGAGCTGTTTTTT CSALSGTSNTGELFF
TRBJ2-2 TRBV27 . . TGTGCCAGCAGTTTATGGGGGACGAACACCGGGGAGCTGTTTTTT CASSLWGTNTGELFF
TRBJ2-7 TRBV3-1 . . TGTGCCAGCAGCGGATTCGCGGACGAGCAGTACTTC CASSGFADEQYF
TRBJ2-7 TRBV5-1 . . TGCGCCAGCAGGCCGGAGGGCGGCCACCGCTCCTACGAGCAGTACTTC CASRPEGGHRSYEQYF
TRBJ1-2 TRBV11-2 . many TGTGCCAGCAGCCCCTTAGGTGGCAGGCCTGGCTACACCTTC CASSPLGGRPGYTF
TRBJ1-2 TRBV20-1 . few TGCAGTGCTAGGCAGGGGATGGTGAAGGATGGCTACACCTTC CSARQGMVKDGYTF
TRBJ2-3 TRBV19 . few TGTGCCAGTAAAGCGGACCAACACACAGATACGCAGTATTTT CASKADQHTDTQYF
TRBJ2-1 TRBV29-1 . . TGCAGCGCCGGGGTCTTGGAGCTGACCAATGAGCAGTTCTTC CSAGVLELTNEQFF
TRBJ1-2 TRBV5-1 . many TGCGCCAGCAGGGAGAATTCAGCGCCTAACTATGGCTACACCTTC CASRENSAPNYGYTF
TRBJ1-2 TRBV10-3 . few TGTGCCATCAGTGAGACTGGACAGAACTATGGCTACACCTTC CAISETGQNYGYTF
TRBJ1-1 TRBV28 . few TGTGCCAGCAGTGGGGCTGGGGTTGAAGCTTTCTTT CASSGAGVEAFF
TRBJ2-5 TRBV27 . few TGTGCCAGCAGGAGCCTGGACTCCGAGACCCAGTACTTC CASRSLDSETQYF
TRBJ1-3 TRBV12-3/TRBV12-4 TRBD1 many TGTGCCAGCAGTTTAGTTGGGGACAGCTCTGGAAACACCATATATTTT CASSLVGDSSGNTIYF
TRBJ1-2 TRBV6-1 TRBD1 . TGTGCCAGCAGCCGACAGGGGGCTCATAACTATGGCTACACCTTC CASSRQGAHNYGYTF
TRBJ2-5 TRBV7-9 TRBD2 many TGTGCCAGCAGCTCCGGGACTAGCGGGATTCGTCAAGAGACCCAGTACTTC CASSSGTSGIRQETQYF
TRBJ1-1 TRBV2 . . TGTGCCAGCAGGGGACTTTGGAACACTGAAGCTTTCTTT CASRGLWNTEAFF
TRBJ2-2 TRBV7-9 . few TGTGCCAGCAGCTTAGCGGAGGGTGGAACCGGGGAGCTGTTTTTT CASSLAEGGTGELFF
TRBJ2-2 TRBV2 . . TGTGCCAGCAGCGAATCCAAGGGGCCCGGGGAGCTGTTTTTT CASSESKGPGELFF
TRBJ1-5 TRBV2 TRBD1 . TGTGCCAGCAGTGTGGAACCGGGGACAGGGGGGACTTATAGCAATCAGCCCCAGCATTTT CASSVEPGTGGTYSNQPQHF
TRBJ2-2 TRBV4-1 TRBD2 many TGCGCCAGCAGCCAAGGAAGCTTGGGACTAGCGGGGACGAACACCGGGGAGCTGTTTTTT CASSQGSLGLAGTNTGELFF
TRBJ2-2 TRBV28 TRBD1 few TGTGCCAGCAGTTTAGGACAGGGGTTGACCGGGGAGCTGTTTTTT CASSLGQGLTGELFF
TRBJ2-7 TRBV28 . . TGTGCCAGCAGGTTACAGGGAATCCCCTACGAGCAGTACTTC CASRLQGIPYEQYF
TRBJ2-1 TRBV11-2 . . TGTGCCAGCAGCTTAGGAGTGGGGTCCCCAAATGAGCAGTTCTTC CASSLGVGSPNEQFF
TRBJ2-3 TRBV3-1 TRBD2 few TGTGCCAGCAGCCAGGGACTAGCGGGAGGCGGGCTTGCAGATACGCAGTATTTT CASSQGLAGGGLADTQYF
TRBJ1-5 TRBV25-1 TRBD1 . TGTGCCAGCAGTGCAGGACAGGTGAATCAGCCCCAGCATTTT CASSAGQVNQPQHF
TRBJ1-1 TRBV6-5 . few TGTGCCAGCAGTTACTCGGAAAAGGAGACTGAAGCTTTCTTT CASSYSEKETEAFF
TRBJ1-1 TRBV6-5 TRBD1 many TGTGCCAGCAGCTACGGACAGGGACGAACTGAAGCTTTCTTT CASSYGQGRTEAFF
TRBJ2-3 TRBV5-6 . few TGTGCCAGCAGCTCGGACAGATATAGCACAGATACGCAGTATTTT CASSSDRYSTDTQYF
TRBJ1-4 TRBV28 . few TGTGCCAGCAGTTCCCCTGCAGTTGCAACTAATGAAAAACTGTTTTTT CASSSPAVATNEKLFF